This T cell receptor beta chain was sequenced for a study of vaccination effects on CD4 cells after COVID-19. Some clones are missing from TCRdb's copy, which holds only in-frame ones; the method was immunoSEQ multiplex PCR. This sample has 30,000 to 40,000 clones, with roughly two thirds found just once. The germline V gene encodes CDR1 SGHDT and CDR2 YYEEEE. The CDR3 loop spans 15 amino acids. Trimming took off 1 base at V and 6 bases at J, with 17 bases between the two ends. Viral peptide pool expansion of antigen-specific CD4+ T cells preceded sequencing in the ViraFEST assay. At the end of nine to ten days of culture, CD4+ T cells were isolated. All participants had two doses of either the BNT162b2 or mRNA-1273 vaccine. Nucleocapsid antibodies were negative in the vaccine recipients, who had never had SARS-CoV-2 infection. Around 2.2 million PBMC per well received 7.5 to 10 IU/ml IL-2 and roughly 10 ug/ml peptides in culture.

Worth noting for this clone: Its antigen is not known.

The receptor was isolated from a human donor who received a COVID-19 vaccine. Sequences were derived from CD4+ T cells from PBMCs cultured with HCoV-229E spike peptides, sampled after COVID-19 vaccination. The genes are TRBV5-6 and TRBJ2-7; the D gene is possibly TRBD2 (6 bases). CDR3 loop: CASSLRLTGVGEQYF. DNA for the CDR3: TGTGCCAGCAGCTTGAGGCTAACGGGAGTTGGCGAGCAGTACTTC.